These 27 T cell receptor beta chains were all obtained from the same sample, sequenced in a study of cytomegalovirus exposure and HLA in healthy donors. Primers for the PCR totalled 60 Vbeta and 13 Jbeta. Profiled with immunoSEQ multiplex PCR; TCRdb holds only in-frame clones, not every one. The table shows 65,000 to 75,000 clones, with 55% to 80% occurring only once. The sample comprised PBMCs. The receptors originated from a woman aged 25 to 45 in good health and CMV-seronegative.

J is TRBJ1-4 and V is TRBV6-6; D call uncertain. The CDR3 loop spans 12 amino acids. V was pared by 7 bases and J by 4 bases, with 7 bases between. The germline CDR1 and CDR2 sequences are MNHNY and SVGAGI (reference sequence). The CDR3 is CASTPSNEKLFF. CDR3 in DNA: TGTGCCAGCACCCCTAGTAATGAAAAACTGTTTTTT.

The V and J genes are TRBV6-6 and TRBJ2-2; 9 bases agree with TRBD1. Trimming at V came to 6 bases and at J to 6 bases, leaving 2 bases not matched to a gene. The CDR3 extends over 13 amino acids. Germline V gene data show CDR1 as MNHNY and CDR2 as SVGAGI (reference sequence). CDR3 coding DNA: TGTGCCAGCAGGGGACAGGGCGCCGGGGAGCTGTTTTTT. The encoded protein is CASRGQGAGELFF.

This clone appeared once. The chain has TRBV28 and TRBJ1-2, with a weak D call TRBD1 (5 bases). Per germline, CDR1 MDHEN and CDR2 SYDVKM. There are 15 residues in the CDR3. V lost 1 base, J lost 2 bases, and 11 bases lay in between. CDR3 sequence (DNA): TGTGCCAGCAGTTTATTGGGTCGACAGAACTATGGCTACACCTTC. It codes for CASSLLGRQNYGYTF.

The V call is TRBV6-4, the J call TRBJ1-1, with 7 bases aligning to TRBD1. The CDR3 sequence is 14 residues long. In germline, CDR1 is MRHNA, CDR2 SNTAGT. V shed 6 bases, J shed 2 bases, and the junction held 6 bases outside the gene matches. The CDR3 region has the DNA TGTGCCAGCAGGGCTCAGGGGGGAAACACTGAAGCTTTCTTT. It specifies CASRAQGGNTEAFF.

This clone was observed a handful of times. The CDR3 reads CASSARGNTEAFF. The CDR3 DNA reads as TGTGCCAGCAGCGCCAGGGGTAACACTGAAGCTTTCTTT. V usage is TRBV6-1 and J usage is TRBJ1-1; a possible D gene is TRBD1 (6 bases). CDR3 size: 13 residues. In germline, CDR1 is MNHNS, CDR2 SASEGT. Trimming cost V 6 bases and J 2 bases, with 10 bases left between them.

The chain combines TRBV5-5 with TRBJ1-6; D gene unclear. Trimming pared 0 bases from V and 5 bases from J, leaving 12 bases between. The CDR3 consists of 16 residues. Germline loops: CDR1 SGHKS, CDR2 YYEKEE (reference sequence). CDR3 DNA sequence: TGTGCCAGCAGCTTGGCCCCGGGGTTTAATAATTCACCCCTCCACTTT. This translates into CASSLAPGFNNSPLHF.

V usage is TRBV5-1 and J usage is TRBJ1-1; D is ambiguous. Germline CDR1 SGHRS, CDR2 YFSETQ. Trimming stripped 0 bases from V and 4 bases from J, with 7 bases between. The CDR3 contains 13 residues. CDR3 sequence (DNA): TGCGCCAGCAGCTTGGAGGGAGGCACTGAAGCTTTCTTT. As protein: CASSLEGGTEAFF.

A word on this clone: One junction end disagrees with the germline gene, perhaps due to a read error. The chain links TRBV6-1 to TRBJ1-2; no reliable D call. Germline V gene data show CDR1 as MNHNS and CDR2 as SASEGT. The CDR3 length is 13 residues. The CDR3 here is CAISESQDYGYTF. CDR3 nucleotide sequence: TGTGCCATCAGTGAGTCTCAGGATTATGGCTACACCTTC.

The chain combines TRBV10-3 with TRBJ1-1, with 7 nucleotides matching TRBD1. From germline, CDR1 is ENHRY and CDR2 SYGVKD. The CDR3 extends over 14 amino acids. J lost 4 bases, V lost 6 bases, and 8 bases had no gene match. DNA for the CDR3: TGTGCCATCAGGGACTCCACAGGGGCCACTGAAGCTTTCTTT. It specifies CAIRDSTGATEAFF.

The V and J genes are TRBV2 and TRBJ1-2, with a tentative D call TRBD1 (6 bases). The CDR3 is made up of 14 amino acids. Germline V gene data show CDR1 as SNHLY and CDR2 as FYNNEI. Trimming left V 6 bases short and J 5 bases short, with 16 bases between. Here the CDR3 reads CASSTTGGAYGYTF. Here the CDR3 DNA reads TGTGCCAGCAGCACCACCGGGGGGGCTTATGGCTACACCTTC.

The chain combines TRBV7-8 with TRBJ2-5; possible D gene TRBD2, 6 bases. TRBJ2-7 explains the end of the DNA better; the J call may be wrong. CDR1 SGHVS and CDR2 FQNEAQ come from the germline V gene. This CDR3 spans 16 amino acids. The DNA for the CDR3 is TGTGCCAGCAGCCTCCGGGAGTCCCTTTTATCCTACGAGCAGTACTTC. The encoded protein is CASSLRESLLSYEQYF.

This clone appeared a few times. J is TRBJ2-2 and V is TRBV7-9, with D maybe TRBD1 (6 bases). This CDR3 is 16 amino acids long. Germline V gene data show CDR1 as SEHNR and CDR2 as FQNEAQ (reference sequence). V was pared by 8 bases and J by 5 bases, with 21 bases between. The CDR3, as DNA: TGTGCCAGCGCCCCTCCGGACAGCAAGAGAACCGGGGAGCTGTTTTTT. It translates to CASAPPDSKRTGELFF.

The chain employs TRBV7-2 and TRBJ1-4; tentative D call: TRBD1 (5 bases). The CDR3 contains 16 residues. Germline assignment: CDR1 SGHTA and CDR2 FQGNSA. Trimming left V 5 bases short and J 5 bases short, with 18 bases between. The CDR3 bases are TGTGCCAGCAGCGGGTCCAACAGGCGCGGAAATGAAAAACTGTTTTTT. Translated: CASSGSNRRGNEKLFF.

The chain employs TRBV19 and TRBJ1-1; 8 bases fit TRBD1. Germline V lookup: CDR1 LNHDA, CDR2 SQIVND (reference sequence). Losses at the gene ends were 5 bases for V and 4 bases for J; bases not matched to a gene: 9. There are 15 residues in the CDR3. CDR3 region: CASSSQGALTTEAFF. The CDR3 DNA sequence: TGTGCCAGTAGTTCGCAGGGGGCCCTGACCACTGAAGCTTTCTTT.

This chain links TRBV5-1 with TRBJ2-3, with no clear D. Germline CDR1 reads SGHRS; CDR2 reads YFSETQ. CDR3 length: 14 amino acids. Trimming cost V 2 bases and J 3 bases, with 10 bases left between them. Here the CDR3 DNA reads TGCGCCAGCAGCTTTGGTTACTTAACAGATACGCAGTATTTT. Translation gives CASSFGYLTDTQYF.

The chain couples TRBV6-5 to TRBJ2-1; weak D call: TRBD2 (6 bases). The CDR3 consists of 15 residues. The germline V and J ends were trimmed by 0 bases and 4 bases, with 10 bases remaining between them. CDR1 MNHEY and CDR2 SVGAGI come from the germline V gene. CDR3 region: CASSYSSGPYNEQFF. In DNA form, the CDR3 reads TGTGCCAGCAGTTACTCTAGCGGACCTTACAATGAGCAGTTCTTC.

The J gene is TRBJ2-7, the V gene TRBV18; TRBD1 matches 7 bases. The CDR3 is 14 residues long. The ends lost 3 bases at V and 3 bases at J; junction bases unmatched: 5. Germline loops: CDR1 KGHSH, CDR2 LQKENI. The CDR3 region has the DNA TGTGCCAGCTCACCTGGGACAGCGAACTACGAGCAGTACTTC. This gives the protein CASSPGTANYEQYF.

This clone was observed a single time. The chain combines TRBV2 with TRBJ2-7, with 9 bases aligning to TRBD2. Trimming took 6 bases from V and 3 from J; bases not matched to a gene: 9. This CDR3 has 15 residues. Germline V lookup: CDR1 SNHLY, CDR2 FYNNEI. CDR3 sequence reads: CASRISGGTYYEQYF. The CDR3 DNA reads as TGTGCCAGCAGGATTAGCGGGGGAACCTACTACGAGCAGTACTTC.

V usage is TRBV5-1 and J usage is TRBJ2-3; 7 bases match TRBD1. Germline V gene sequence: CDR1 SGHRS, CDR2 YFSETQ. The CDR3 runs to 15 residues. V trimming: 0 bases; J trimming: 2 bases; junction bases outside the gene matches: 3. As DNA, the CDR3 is TGCGCCAGCAGCTTGGAGGGACAGCACACAGATACGCAGTATTTT. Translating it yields CASSLEGQHTDTQYF.

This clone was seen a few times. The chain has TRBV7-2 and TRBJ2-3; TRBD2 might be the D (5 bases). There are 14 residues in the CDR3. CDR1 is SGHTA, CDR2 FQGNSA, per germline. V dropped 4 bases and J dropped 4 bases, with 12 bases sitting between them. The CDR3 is CASSSDYVSDTQYF. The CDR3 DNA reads TGTGCCAGCAGCTCCGACTACGTATCAGATACGCAGTATTTT.

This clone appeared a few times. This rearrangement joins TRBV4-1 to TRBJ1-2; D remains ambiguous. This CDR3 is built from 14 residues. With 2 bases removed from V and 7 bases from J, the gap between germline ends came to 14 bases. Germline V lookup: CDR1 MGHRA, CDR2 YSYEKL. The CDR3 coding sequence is TGCGCCAGCAGCCAAATCGCAGGCCCGAGTGGCTACACCTTC. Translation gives CASSQIAGPSGYTF.

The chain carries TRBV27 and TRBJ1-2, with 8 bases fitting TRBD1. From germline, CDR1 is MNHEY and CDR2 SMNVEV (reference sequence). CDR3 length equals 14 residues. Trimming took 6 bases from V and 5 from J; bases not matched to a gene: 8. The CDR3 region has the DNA TGTGCCAGCAGCCCCCCGGGACAGGTGTATGGCTACACCTTC. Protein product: CASSPPGQVYGYTF.

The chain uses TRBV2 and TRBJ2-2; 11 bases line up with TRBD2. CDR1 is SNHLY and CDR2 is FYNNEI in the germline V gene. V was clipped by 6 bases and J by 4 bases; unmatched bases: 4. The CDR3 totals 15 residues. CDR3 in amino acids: CASSTGLAGTGELFF. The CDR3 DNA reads TGTGCCAGCAGCACCGGACTAGCGGGCACCGGGGAGCTGTTTTTT. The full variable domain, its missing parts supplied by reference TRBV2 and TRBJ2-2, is EPEVTQTPSHQVTQMGQEVILRCVPISNHLYFYWYRQILGQKVEFLVSFYNNEISEKSEIFDDQFSVERPDGSNFTLKIRSTKLEDSAMYFCASSTGLAGTGELFFGEGSRLTVL.

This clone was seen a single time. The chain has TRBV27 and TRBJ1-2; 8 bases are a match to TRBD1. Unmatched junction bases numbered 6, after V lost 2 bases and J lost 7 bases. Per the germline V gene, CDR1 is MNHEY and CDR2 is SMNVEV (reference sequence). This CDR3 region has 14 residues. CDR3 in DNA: TGTGCCAGCAGTTTAGTTGCAGGGGGCTTTGGCTACACCTTC. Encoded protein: CASSLVAGGFGYTF.

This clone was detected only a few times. CDR3 sequence: CASSERWDRDNSPLHF. CDR3 coding DNA: TGTGCCAGCAGTGAACGATGGGACAGGGATAATTCACCCCTCCACTTT. This sequence joins TRBV6-1 and TRBJ1-6, with 9 bases fitting TRBD1. This CDR3 comprises 16 residues. Germline V lookup: CDR1 MNHNS, CDR2 SASEGT. With V trimmed by 2 bases and J by 5 bases, 4 bases remained unmatched.

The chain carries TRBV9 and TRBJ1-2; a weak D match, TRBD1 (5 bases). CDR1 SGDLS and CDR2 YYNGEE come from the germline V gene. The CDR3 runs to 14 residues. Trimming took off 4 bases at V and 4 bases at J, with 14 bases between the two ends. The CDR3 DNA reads TGTGCCAGCAGCCCAAGGTCGGGGGTCTATGGCTACACCTTC. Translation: CASSPRSGVYGYTF. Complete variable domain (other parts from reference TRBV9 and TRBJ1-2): DSGVTQTPKHLITATGQRVTLRCSPRSGDLSVYWYQQSLDQGLQFLIQYYNGEERAKGNILERFSAQQFPDLHSELNLSSLELGDSALYFCASSPRSGVYGYTFGSGTRLTVV.

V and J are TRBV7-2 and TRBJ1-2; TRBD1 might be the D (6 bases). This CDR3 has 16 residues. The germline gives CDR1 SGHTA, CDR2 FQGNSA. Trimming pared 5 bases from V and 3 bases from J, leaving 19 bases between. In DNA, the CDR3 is TGTGCCAGCAGCCTCCGCGGAGGTTGGACAGACTATGGCTACACCTTC. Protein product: CASSLRGGWTDYGYTF.